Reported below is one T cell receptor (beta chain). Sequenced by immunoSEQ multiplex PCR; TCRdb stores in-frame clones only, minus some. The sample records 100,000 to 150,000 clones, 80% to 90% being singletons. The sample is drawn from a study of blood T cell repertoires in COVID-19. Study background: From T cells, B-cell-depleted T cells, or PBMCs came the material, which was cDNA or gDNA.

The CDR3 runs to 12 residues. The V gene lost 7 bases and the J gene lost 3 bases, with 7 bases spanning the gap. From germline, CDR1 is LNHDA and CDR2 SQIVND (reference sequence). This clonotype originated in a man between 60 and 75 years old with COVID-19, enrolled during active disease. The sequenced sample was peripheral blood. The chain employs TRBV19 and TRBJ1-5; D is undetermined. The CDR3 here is CASIGINQPQHF. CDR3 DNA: TGTGCCAGTATTGGCATCAATCAGCCCCAGCATTTT.